This TCR beta chain originates from a study of human thymus T cells. Note on this clone: No antigen is known for it.

Donation was from healthy Finnish infants who were having corrective surgery that addressed congenital heart defects. Blood DNA came from all available leukocytes, not a fixed cell number. Sequencing used immunoSEQ multiplex PCR; TCRdb keeps in-frame clones, though not all of them. The top ten hold roughly 5.6% of the sample, which has more than 45,000 clones, 94% seen once. Broader study findings: Gene usage (both V and J) appeared biased in thymic and blood repertoires.

What was sequenced was blood. This TCR was sampled from a boy under three years old with a congenital heart defect but otherwise immunologically healthy.

The CDR3 sequence: CASSQARLSTDTQYF. DNA for the CDR3: TGTGCCAGCAGCCAGGCACGTCTAAGCACAGATACGCAGTATTTT. The genes are TRBV4-2 and TRBJ2-3; D is unclear. This CDR3 is built from 15 residues. Per the germline V gene, CDR1 is LGHNA and CDR2 is YNFKEQ. Deletions cut 3 bases from V and 0 bases from J, with 10 bases between.